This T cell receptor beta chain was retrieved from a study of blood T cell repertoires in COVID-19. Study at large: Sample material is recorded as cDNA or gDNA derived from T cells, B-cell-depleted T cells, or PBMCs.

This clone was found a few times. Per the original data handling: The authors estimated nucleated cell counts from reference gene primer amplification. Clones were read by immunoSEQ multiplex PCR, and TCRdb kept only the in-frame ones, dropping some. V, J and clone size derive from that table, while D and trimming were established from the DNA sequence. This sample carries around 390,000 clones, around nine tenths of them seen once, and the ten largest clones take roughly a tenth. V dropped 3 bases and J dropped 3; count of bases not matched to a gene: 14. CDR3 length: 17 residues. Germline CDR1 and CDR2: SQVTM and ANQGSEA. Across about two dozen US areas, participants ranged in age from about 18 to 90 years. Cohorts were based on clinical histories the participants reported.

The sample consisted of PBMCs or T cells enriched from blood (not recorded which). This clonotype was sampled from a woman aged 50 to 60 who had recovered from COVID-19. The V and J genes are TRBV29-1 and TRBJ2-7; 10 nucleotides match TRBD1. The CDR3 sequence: CSVDHVTGTGDNYEQYF. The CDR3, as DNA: TGCAGCGTTGACCACGTAACTGGGACAGGGGATAACTACGAGCAGTACTTC.